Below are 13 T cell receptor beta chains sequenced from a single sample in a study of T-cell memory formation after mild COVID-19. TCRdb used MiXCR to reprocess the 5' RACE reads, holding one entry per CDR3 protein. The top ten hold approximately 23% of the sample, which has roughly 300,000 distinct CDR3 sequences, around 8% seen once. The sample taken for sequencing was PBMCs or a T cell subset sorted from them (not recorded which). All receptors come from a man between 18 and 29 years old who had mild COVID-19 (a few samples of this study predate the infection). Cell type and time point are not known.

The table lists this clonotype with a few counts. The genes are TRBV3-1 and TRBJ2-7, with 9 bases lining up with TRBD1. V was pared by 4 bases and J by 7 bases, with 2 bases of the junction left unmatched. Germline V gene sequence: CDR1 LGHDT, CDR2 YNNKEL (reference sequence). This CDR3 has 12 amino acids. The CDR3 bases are TGTGCCAGCAGCCCGGGACAGGGAGAGCAGTACGTC. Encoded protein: CASSPGQGEQYV.

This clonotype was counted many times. The DNA for the CDR3 is TGTGCCAGCAGTTCCAACGCACAGGGGATCGGCGAGCAGTACGTC. Protein: CASSSNAQGIGEQYV. The V call is TRBV27, the J call TRBJ2-7; 7 nucleotides agree with TRBD1. This CDR3 has 15 amino acids. Germline loops: CDR1 MNHEY, CDR2 SMNVEV (reference sequence). V gave up 4 bases and J gave up 6 bases; unmatched junction bases: 12.

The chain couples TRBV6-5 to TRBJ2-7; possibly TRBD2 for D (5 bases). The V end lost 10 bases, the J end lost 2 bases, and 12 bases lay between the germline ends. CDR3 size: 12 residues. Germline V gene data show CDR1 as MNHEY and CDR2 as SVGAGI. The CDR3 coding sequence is TGTGCCACCCGAGGACTGACCTACGAGCAGTACGTC. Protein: CATRGLTYEQYV.

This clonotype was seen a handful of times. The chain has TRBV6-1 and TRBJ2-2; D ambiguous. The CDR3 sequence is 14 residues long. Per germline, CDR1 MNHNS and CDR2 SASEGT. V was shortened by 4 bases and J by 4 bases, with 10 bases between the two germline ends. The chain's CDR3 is CASSVKGFTGELFF. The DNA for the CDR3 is TGTGCCAGCAGTGTCAAGGGATTCACCGGGGAGCTGTTTTTT.

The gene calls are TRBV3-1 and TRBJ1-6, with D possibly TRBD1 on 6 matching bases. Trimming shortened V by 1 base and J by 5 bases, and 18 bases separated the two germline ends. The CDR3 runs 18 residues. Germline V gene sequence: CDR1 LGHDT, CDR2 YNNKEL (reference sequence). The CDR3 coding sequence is TGTGCCAGCAGCCAAGTAGGGTTTCTGAACAGGGATAATTCACCCCTCCACTTT. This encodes CASSQVGFLNRDNSPLHF.

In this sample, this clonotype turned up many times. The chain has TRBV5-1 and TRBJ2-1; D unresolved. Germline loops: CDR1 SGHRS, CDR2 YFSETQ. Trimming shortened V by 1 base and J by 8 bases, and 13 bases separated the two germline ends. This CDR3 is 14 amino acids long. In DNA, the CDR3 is TGCGCCAGCAGCTTGTCTGCCGGCGACGATGAGCAGTTCTTC. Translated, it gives CASSLSAGDDEQFF.

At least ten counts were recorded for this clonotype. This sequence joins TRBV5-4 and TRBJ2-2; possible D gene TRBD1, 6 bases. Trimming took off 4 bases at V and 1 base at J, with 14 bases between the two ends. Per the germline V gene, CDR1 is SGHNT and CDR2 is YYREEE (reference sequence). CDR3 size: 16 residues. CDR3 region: CASSVERTVNTGELFF. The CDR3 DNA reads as TGTGCCAGCAGCGTGGAGCGGACAGTGAACACCGGGGAGCTGTTTTTT.

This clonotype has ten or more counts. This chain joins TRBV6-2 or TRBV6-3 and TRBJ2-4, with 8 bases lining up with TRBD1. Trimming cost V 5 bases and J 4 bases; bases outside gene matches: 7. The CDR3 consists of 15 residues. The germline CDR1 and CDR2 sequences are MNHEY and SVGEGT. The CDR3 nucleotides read TGTGCCAGCAGTCTACGGGACAGGATTAAAAACATTCAGTACTTC. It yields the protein CASSLRDRIKNIQYF.

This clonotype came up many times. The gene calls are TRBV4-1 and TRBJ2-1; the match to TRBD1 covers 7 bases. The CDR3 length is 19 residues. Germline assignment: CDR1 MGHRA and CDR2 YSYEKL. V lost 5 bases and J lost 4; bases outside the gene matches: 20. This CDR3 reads CASSGHRVRGPGGYNEQFF. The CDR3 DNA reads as TGCGCCAGCAGCGGGCACAGGGTTAGAGGGCCAGGGGGATACAATGAGCAGTTCTTC.

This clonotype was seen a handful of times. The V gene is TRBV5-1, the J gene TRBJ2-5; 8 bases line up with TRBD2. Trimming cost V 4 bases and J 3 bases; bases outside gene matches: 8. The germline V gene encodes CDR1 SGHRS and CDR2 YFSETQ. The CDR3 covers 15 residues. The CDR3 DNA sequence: TGCGCCAGCAGCCCCTTAAGCGGGGGCGAAGAGACCCAGTACTTC. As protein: CASSPLSGGEETQYF.

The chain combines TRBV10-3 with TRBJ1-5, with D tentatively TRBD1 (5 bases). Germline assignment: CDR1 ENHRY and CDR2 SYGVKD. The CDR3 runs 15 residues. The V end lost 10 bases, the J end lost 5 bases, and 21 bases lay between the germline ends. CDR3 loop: CATSGGATRDQPQHF. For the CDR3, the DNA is TGTGCCACCTCCGGAGGGGCCACCCGCGATCAGCCCCAGCATTTT.

This CDR3 is CASSQDDGGNTEAFF. As DNA, the CDR3 is TGTGCCAGCAGCCAAGATGATGGGGGGAACACTGAAGCTTTCTTT. The chain has TRBV4-2 and TRBJ1-1, with D perhaps TRBD1 (5 bases). This CDR3 is 15 amino acids long. In germline, CDR1 is LGHNA, CDR2 YNFKEQ. V was pared by 0 bases and J by 1 base, with 9 bases between.

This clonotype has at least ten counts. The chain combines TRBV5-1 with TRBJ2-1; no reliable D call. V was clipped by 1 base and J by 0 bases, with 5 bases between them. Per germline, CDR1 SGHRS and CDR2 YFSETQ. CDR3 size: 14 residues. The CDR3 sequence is CASSLQSSYNEQFF. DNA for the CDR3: TGCGCCAGCAGCTTGCAGAGCTCCTACAATGAGCAGTTCTTC.